The 12 T cell receptor beta chains below all came from one sample that was sequenced in a study of shared clonotypes between healthy human individuals. The method was immunoSEQ multiplex PCR; TCRdb's version includes in-frame clones alone and lacks a portion of them. The sample lists 2,500,000 or so clones, over 85% occurring once. Source material: naive CD4+ T cells from PBMCs. Subset here: CD45RA+ positively selected. These TCRs come from a man aged 18 to 30 in good health. Some clones in this sample may be carry-over from other donors' samples.

The V call is TRBV7-2, the J call TRBJ2-2, with D tentatively TRBD1 (5 bases). This CDR3 region has 15 residues. Trimming removed 5 bases at V and 4 bases at J, with 14 bases between. Per the germline V gene, CDR1 is SGHTA and CDR2 is FQGNSA. The CDR3 DNA follows: TGTGCCAGCAGCCGCCGTGGGGCGGTCACCGGGGAGCTGTTTTTT. As protein: CASSRRGAVTGELFF.

The chain links TRBV30 to TRBJ1-5; D perhaps matches TRBD1 (6 bases). Germline V lookup: CDR1 GTSNPN, CDR2 SVGIG (reference sequence). The ends were cut back, 1 base at V and 6 bases at J, with 13 bases in the middle. The CDR3 contains 14 residues. This chain's CDR3 is CAWSARGGAQPQHF. The DNA of the CDR3 is TGTGCCTGGAGTGCCCGAGGGGGGGCTCAGCCCCAGCATTTT.

The chain has TRBV6-5 and TRBJ2-7, with 9 bases that match TRBD1. Germline-derived CDR1 and CDR2 are MNHEY and SVGAGI. V gave up 2 bases and J gave up 0 bases; unmatched junction bases: 5. The CDR3 length is 16 residues. The chain's CDR3 is CASSYGGQGSSYEQYF. In DNA form, the CDR3 reads TGTGCCAGCAGTTACGGGGGACAGGGTAGCTCCTACGAGCAGTACTTC.

This clone was recorded once. This CDR3 is also generated by other DNA sequences in the sample. The chain joins TRBV7-2 to TRBJ1-4, with D tentatively TRBD1 (5 bases). The CDR3 extends over 13 amino acids. Germline lookup yields CDR1 SGHTA and CDR2 FQGNSA. V lost 1 base, J lost 5 bases, and 5 bases lay in between. The CDR3 here is CASSLGGNEKLFF. The CDR3 nucleotides are TGTGCCAGCAGCTTAGGGGGGAATGAAAAACTGTTTTTT.

This chain's CDR3 is CASSNPLSSYEQYF. DNA for the CDR3: TGTGCCAGCAGTAACCCCCTCAGCTCCTACGAGCAGTACTTC. The rearrangement links TRBV27 to TRBJ2-7; no clear D. This CDR3 is built from 14 residues. V was cut by 5 bases and J by 0 bases, with 11 bases left in between. CDR1 and CDR2 from the germline V gene are MNHEY and SMNVEV (reference sequence).

The CDR3 DNA reads as TGTGCCAGCAACTATGGGAGGGTAACAGATACGCAGTATTTT. Protein product: CASNYGRVTDTQYF. V gene TRBV5-6 combines with J gene TRBJ2-3; 7 bases fit TRBD2. CDR1 is SGHDT and CDR2 is YYEEEE in the germline V gene. The CDR3 extends over 14 amino acids. The junction had 7 bases not matched to a gene; V was cut back by 6 bases and J by 3 bases.

V is TRBV7-6 and J is TRBJ2-3; perhaps TRBD2 as D (5 bases). V shed 2 bases and J shed 2 bases, with 8 bases lying between them. This CDR3 has 14 amino acids. The germline V gene has CDR1 SGHVS and CDR2 FNYEAQ. The CDR3 DNA sequence: TGTGCCAGCAGCTTATCTAGCCTCACAGATACGCAGTATTTT. This translates into CASSLSSLTDTQYF.

This sequence joins TRBV28 and TRBJ1-5; D unclear. This CDR3 comprises 14 residues. Germline loops: CDR1 MDHEN, CDR2 SYDVKM. V was clipped by 6 bases and J by 1 base, with 10 bases between them. This CDR3 reads CASRPPLSNQPQHF. CDR3 in DNA: TGTGCCAGCAGACCTCCATTGAGCAATCAGCCCCAGCATTTT.

The chain has TRBV11-1 and TRBJ2-1, with D perhaps TRBD1 (5 bases). The CDR3 contains 15 residues. Trimming removed 6 bases from V and 4 bases from J, with 16 bases in between. Per the germline V gene, CDR1 is SGHAT and CDR2 is FQDESV (reference sequence). For the CDR3, the DNA is TGTGCCAGCAGGCCCGGACACCAAAATTACAATGAGCAGTTCTTC. It codes for CASRPGHQNYNEQFF.

The J gene is TRBJ2-7, the V gene TRBV28; TRBD2 is a possible D gene (6 bases). CDR3 length: 16 residues. V lost 8 bases, J lost 2 bases, and 22 bases lay in between. Looked up from germline, CDR1 is MDHEN and CDR2 is SYDVKM. The DNA for the CDR3 is TGTGCCAGCGGATCCTCGGGACTCCTTACTCCCTACGAGCAGTACTTC. It translates to CASGSSGLLTPYEQYF.

This clone appeared a few times. The rearrangement uses TRBV5-1 and TRBJ1-1; D is unresolved. The CDR3 extends over 13 amino acids. V lost 5 bases, J lost 6 bases, and 14 bases lay in between. The germline CDR1 and CDR2 sequences are SGHRS and YFSETQ. CDR3 sequence: CASRALMTPEAFF. The CDR3 DNA is TGCGCCAGCAGGGCCCTCATGACCCCTGAAGCTTTCTTT.

This clone appeared once. This chain joins TRBV9 and TRBJ2-4; D is uncertain. There are 18 residues in the CDR3. Germline V gene sequence: CDR1 SGDLS, CDR2 YYNGEE. The V gene lost 0 bases and the J gene lost 2 bases, with 18 bases spanning the gap. This chain's CDR3 is CASSVGLDGEGPKNIQYF. The CDR3 DNA is TGTGCCAGCAGCGTAGGGCTTGATGGAGAAGGGCCCAAAAACATTCAGTACTTC. The full variable domain, rest sourced from reference TRBV9 and TRBJ2-4, is DSGVTQTPKHLITATGQRVTLRCSPRSGDLSVYWYQQSLDQGLQFLIQYYNGEERAKGNILERFSAQQFPDLHSELNLSSLELGDSALYFCASSVGLDGEGPKNIQYFGAGTRLSVL.